A single sample is the source of the 21 T cell receptor beta chains below, sequenced in a study of cytomegalovirus exposure and HLA in healthy donors. Amplification used 60 Vbeta primers and 13 Jbeta primers. Assay used: immunoSEQ multiplex PCR; TCRdb lists only in-frame clones, some missing. The table records around 150,000 clones, roughly 80% of them present only once. Sequenced: PBMCs. All receptors come from a male donor in good health and CMV-seropositive.

This chain connects TRBV7-9 to TRBJ1-4, with D unclear. CDR3 length equals 15 residues. Germline CDR1 is SEHNR and CDR2 is FQNEAQ (reference sequence). V was pared by 2 bases and J by 4 bases, with 11 bases between. The CDR3, as DNA: TGTGCCAGCAGCTTACAGGCAGTCATTAATGAAAAACTGTTTTTT. Protein product: CASSLQAVINEKLFF.

The J gene is TRBJ1-1, the V gene TRBV6-5; no firm D call. Trimming left V 8 bases short and J 7 bases short, with 8 bases between. This CDR3 spans 10 amino acids. The germline V gene encodes CDR1 MNHEY and CDR2 SVGAGI. CDR3 nucleotides: TGTGCCAGCGGCGGCAGTGAAGCTTTCTTT. As protein: CASGGSEAFF.

The V and J genes are TRBV5-1 and TRBJ2-1; a possible D gene is TRBD2 (5 bases). Trimming shortened V by 0 bases and J by 0 bases, and 7 bases separated the two germline ends. Germline CDR1 and CDR2: SGHRS and YFSETQ. The length of the CDR3 is 15 residues. The CDR3 nucleotides read TGCGCCAGCAGCTTGGCGGAGGCCTCCTACAATGAGCAGTTCTTC. This encodes CASSLAEASYNEQFF.

With regard to this clone: Other DNA sequences in this sample translate to the same CDR3. V and J are TRBV29-1 and TRBJ2-1; the match to TRBD1 covers 7 bases. J gave up 2 bases and V 5 bases, and 3 bases lay outside the gene matches. Germline loops: CDR1 SQVTM, CDR2 ANQGSEA. The CDR3 length is 13 residues. This chain's CDR3 is CSVRTGAYNEQFF. In nucleotides, the CDR3 is TGCAGCGTTCGAACAGGGGCCTACAATGAGCAGTTCTTC.

The rearrangement joins TRBV5-8 to TRBJ1-4, with 9 bases lining up with TRBD1. There are 16 residues in the CDR3. Trimming removed 0 bases from V and 1 base from J; junction bases left unmatched: 1. Germline V CDR1 and CDR2: SGHTS, YDEGEE. CDR3 protein: CASSLDRGRTNEKLFF. DNA of the CDR3: TGTGCCAGCAGCTTGGACAGGGGGCGAACTAATGAAAAACTGTTTTTT.

This chain connects TRBV19 to TRBJ2-7; 9 bases map to TRBD2. The J segment lost 0 bases and the V segment lost 0 bases, leaving 0 bases of the junction unmatched. The CDR3 spans 15 residues. Germline CDR1 reads LNHDA; CDR2 reads SQIVND (reference sequence). In DNA, the CDR3 is TGTGCCAGTAGTATAGAAGCGGGGGGCTCCTACGAGCAGTACTTC. Encoded protein: CASSIEAGGSYEQYF.

V gene TRBV28 combines with J gene TRBJ2-7; a possible D gene is TRBD1 (5 bases). The CDR3 is 17 amino acids. Between the trimmed V and J ends, which lost 5 bases and 0 bases, there was a span of 20 bases. The germline V gene encodes CDR1 MDHEN and CDR2 SYDVKM. Written as DNA, the CDR3 is TGTGCCAGCAGTCCCCTAAGAGGCAGGGTGGTCTCCTACGAGCAGTACTTC. Its translation: CASSPLRGRVVSYEQYF.

The chain joins TRBV15 to TRBJ2-2; D gene ambiguous. The germline CDR1 and CDR2 sequences are LNHNV and YYDKDF (reference sequence). V was pared by 0 bases and J by 1 base, with 12 bases between. This CDR3 has 17 residues. The CDR3 sequence is CATSRDPILVNTGELFF. The CDR3 nucleotides read TGTGCCACCAGCAGAGATCCTATTCTAGTGAACACCGGGGAGCTGTTTTTT.

The chain is built from TRBV4-1 and TRBJ2-7; 7 bases line up with TRBD1. The trim removed 2 bases at V and 2 bases at J, leaving 9 bases unmatched. The germline CDR1 and CDR2 sequences are MGHRA and YSYEKL. The CDR3 is 16 residues long. The CDR3 nucleotides are TGCGCCAGCAGCCAAAGCTCCGGGACAGTCGCCTACGAGCAGTACTTC. Translating it yields CASSQSSGTVAYEQYF.

The V call is TRBV11-2, the J call TRBJ2-7; D unresolved. The V and J ends lost 5 bases and 10 bases respectively, with 12 bases between them. The CDR3 is 11 amino acids. Germline assignment: CDR1 SGHAT and CDR2 FQNNGV. CDR3 protein: CASSPAGHQYF. The CDR3 DNA reads TGTGCCAGCAGCCCGGCAGGCCACCAGTACTTC.

The chain uses TRBV5-6 and TRBJ2-2; D gene uncertain. Trimming pared 4 bases from V and 2 bases from J, leaving 12 bases between. The CDR3 is made up of 15 amino acids. Looked up from germline, CDR1 is SGHDT and CDR2 is YYEEEE. The CDR3 region is CASSPLGPNTGELFF. CDR3 sequence (DNA): TGTGCCAGCAGCCCTCTGGGCCCTAACACCGGGGAGCTGTTTTTT.

The rearrangement joins TRBV9 to TRBJ2-1; 11 bases align to TRBD2. The germline V gene encodes CDR1 SGDLS and CDR2 YYNGEE. This CDR3 is 13 amino acids long. V lost 4 bases, J lost 9 bases, and 3 bases stayed unmatched. The CDR3 region is CASSPGLAGEQFF. In DNA, the CDR3 is TGTGCCAGCAGCCCCGGACTAGCGGGTGAGCAGTTCTTC.

The chain carries TRBV19 and TRBJ1-5; D is undetermined. Germline values: CDR1 LNHDA, CDR2 SQIVND (reference sequence). CDR3 size: 12 residues. Trimming removed 8 bases from V and 3 bases from J, with 8 bases in between. The CDR3 region is CASLRINQPQHF. DNA for the CDR3: TGTGCCAGTTTGAGGATCAATCAGCCCCAGCATTTT.

The J gene is TRBJ2-1, the V gene TRBV13; D not certain. The CDR3 covers 14 residues. Germline V gene sequence: CDR1 PRHDT, CDR2 FYEKMQ (reference sequence). V lost 0 bases and J lost 6, with 9 bases in between. CDR3 nucleotides: TGTGCCAGCAGCTTAGGTACTCCCTTCAATGAGCAGTTCTTC. Amino acid sequence: CASSLGTPFNEQFF.

The chain couples TRBV7-6 to TRBJ1-5; D perhaps matches TRBD1 (6 bases). CDR1 and CDR2 (germline): SGHVS, FNYEAQ. The V end lost 2 bases, the J end lost 0 bases, and 8 bases lay between the germline ends. The CDR3 totals 15 residues. The CDR3 DNA reads TGTGCCAGCAGCTTACTCAGGGGTAGCAATCAGCCCCAGCATTTT. It translates to CASSLLRGSNQPQHF.

In its sample, this clone was seen a few times. The J gene is TRBJ1-4, the V gene TRBV18; D unresolved. Deletions cut 6 bases from V and 0 bases from J, with 8 bases between. This CDR3 has 14 residues. In germline, CDR1 is KGHSH, CDR2 LQKENI. CDR3 nucleotides: TGTGCCAGCTCCCGGAGAGCAACTAATGAAAAACTGTTTTTT. This encodes CASSRRATNEKLFF.

V gene TRBV7-9 combines with J gene TRBJ1-4, with 8 bases lining up with TRBD1. Germline trimming cut 8 bases from V and 5 bases from J; bases unmatched to any gene: 4. Germline V CDR1 and CDR2: SEHNR, FQNEAQ (reference sequence). The CDR3 length is 13 residues. The CDR3 sequence: CASLWTGNEKLFF. Here the CDR3 DNA reads TGTGCCAGCCTTTGGACAGGGAATGAAAAACTGTTTTTT.

The CDR3 protein is CASSEAGRRREQYF. CDR3 DNA sequence: TGTGCCAGCAGCGAAGCGGGTCGAAGAAGGGAGCAGTACTTC. The V gene is TRBV11-2, the J gene TRBJ2-5; D is perhaps TRBD2 (6 bases). The length of the CDR3 is 14 residues. V dropped 5 bases and J dropped 11 bases, with 21 bases sitting between them. CDR1 and CDR2 from the germline V gene are SGHAT and FQNNGV.

The V gene is TRBV28, the J gene TRBJ2-1; the D gene is possibly TRBD2 (5 bases). CDR3 size: 16 residues. Germline values: CDR1 MDHEN, CDR2 SYDVKM. V was trimmed by 4 bases and J by 4 bases, leaving 17 bases between them. CDR3 protein: CASSSGTGISYNEQFF. CDR3 coding DNA: TGTGCCAGCAGTTCAGGCACGGGGATAAGTTACAATGAGCAGTTCTTC.

The V gene is TRBV21-1, the J gene TRBJ1-3. TRBV21-1 is reported as a pseudogene. This CDR3 comprises 15 residues. CDR3 loop: CASSKVAGFRNTIYF. The CDR3 DNA sequence: TGTGCCAGCAGCAAAGTGGCGGGATTTCGAAACACCATATATTTT.

This clone has a single count. This chain connects TRBV27 to TRBJ1-2; TRBD1 might be the D (5 bases). Germline values: CDR1 MNHEY, CDR2 SMNVEV (reference sequence). This CDR3 has 11 amino acids. The CDR3 protein is CPSGWVGGYTF. DNA for the CDR3: TGTCCATCAGGGTGGGTAGGCGGCTACACCTTC.